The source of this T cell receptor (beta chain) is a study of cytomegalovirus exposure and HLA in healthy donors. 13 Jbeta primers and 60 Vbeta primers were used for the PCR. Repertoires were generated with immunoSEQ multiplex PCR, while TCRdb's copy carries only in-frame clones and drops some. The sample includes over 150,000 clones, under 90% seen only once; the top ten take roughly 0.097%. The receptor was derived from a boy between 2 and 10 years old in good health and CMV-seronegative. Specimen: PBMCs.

For the CDR3, the DNA is TGTGCCAGCAGCCCCCTGACAGGGTGGGCCACTGAAGCTTTCTTT. As protein: CASSPLTGWATEAFF. The V call is TRBV7-9, the J call TRBJ1-1; the match to TRBD1 covers 7 bases. Germline CDR1 and CDR2: SEHNR and FQNEAQ (reference sequence). V was clipped by 5 bases and J by 4 bases; unmatched bases: 10. The CDR3 is made up of 15 amino acids.